This TCR beta chain was observed in a study of T cell clones after liver transplantation. Study summary: Without induction therapy, subjects received standard immunosuppression until 12-24 months post-transplant. Draws occurred before transplant, before withdrawal, and after complete or failed withdrawal.

The germline V gene encodes CDR1 SGHRS and CDR2 YFSETQ. With V trimmed by 0 bases and J by 5 bases, 7 bases remained unmatched. The CDR3 has 15 amino acids. CD3+CD4+ and CD3+CD8+ cells were FACS-sorted from thawed unstimulated PBMCs. The data were produced by immunoSEQ multiplex PCR, yet TCRdb's version contains in-frame clones alone and is incomplete. The sample consists of about 76,000 clones, approximately 82% of them appearing once. The rearrangement links TRBV5-1 to TRBJ1-2; 7 bases are a match to TRBD1. Sample: CD4+ T cells from blood, taken at the 22-month timepoint. This clonotype originated in a human patient who received a liver transplant. The T cells may come from the graft donor. This CDR3 is CASSLGTGTAYGYTF. The CDR3 region has the DNA TGCGCCAGCAGCTTGGGGACCGGGACAGCATATGGCTACACCTTC.